The 10 T cell receptor beta chains reported below all come from one sample, sequenced in a study of CD8+CD57+ T cells in acquired aplastic anemia. Profiling that covered TCR beta VDJ and CDR3 relied on genomic DNA as its template. In TCRdb, the reads were re-called with MiXCR into one record per CDR3 protein. The sample has about 190,000 distinct CDR3 sequences, approximately 50% seen once. The sequencing sample was made of sorted CD4+, CD8+, or CD8+CD57+ T cells (not recorded which) from PBMCs. The receptors originated from a human donor in good health, serving as a control.

The chain uses TRBV5-1 and TRBJ1-5, with D possibly being TRBD1 (6 bases). CDR3 length: 18 residues. Trimming cost V 4 bases and J 4 bases, with 24 bases left between them. Germline CDR1 reads SGHRS; CDR2 reads YFSETQ. This CDR3 reads CASSPTQQGRGRNQPQHF. CDR3 in DNA: TGCGCCAGCAGCCCTACCCAACAGGGACGTGGCCGGAATCAGCCCCAGCATTTT.

This clonotype was found a few times. J is TRBJ2-5 and V is TRBV18, with D perhaps TRBD2 (7 bases). The germline V gene has CDR1 KGHSH and CDR2 LQKENI. V was trimmed by 1 base and J by 4 bases, leaving 13 bases between them. The CDR3 loop spans 15 amino acids. In nucleotides, the CDR3 is TGTGCCAGCTCACCACGTGAGGGGGGGCGAGAGACCCAGTACTTC. Its translation is CASSPREGGRETQYF.

At least ten counts were recorded for this clonotype. The chain has TRBV6-6 and TRBJ1-1; D is unresolved. CDR1 is MNHNY, CDR2 SVGAGI, per germline (reference sequence). This CDR3 spans 13 amino acids. Trimming removed 5 bases at V and 7 bases at J, with 14 bases between. Here the CDR3 reads CASSIREVGEAFF. The CDR3 DNA follows: TGTGCCAGCAGTATCCGGGAGGTTGGTGAAGCTTTCTTT.

This clonotype was observed at least ten times. This sequence joins TRBV6-1 and TRBJ2-3; tentatively, D is TRBD2 (6 bases). CDR1 and CDR2 from the germline V gene are MNHNS and SASEGT. The V gene lost 0 bases and the J gene lost 11 bases, with 9 bases spanning the gap. The CDR3 spans 12 residues. The CDR3 spells CASSEAVTRQYF. In DNA, the CDR3 is TGTGCCAGCAGTGAAGCGGTGACTAGGCAGTATTTT.

The rearrangement uses TRBV15 and TRBJ2-7; D gene uncertain. This CDR3 is 15 amino acids long. Trimming took 5 bases from V and 2 from J, leaving 16 bases between them. Germline CDR1 is LNHNV and CDR2 is YYDKDF (reference sequence). Written as DNA, the CDR3 is TGTGCCACCAGCGAATCACCCTGGGCCACCTACGAGCAGTACTTC. As protein: CATSESPWATYEQYF.

At least ten counts were recorded for this clonotype. The rearrangement joins TRBV6-2 or TRBV6-3 to TRBJ1-1; 10 bases match TRBD1. The CDR3 runs 11 residues. In germline, CDR1 is MNHEY, CDR2 SVGEGT. The junction had 0 bases not matched to a gene; V was cut back by 6 bases and J by 8 bases. CDR3: CASRTGGEAFF. CDR3 in DNA: TGTGCCAGCAGGACAGGGGGCGAAGCTTTCTTT.

The genes are TRBV20-1 and TRBJ1-1; the D gene is possibly TRBD1 (5 bases). The CDR3 covers 15 residues. The ends were cut back, 0 bases at V and 1 base at J, with 12 bases in the middle. Germline-derived CDR1 and CDR2 are DFQATT and SNEGSKA (reference sequence). The CDR3, as DNA: TGCAGTGCTAGAGATCGGGGGGTCAGGAACACTGAAGCTTTCTTT. Translation gives CSARDRGVRNTEAFF.

Ten or more counts support this clonotype. The chain recombines TRBV20-1 with TRBJ1-1; 8 bases fit TRBD1. Germline CDR1 DFQATT, CDR2 SNEGSKA (reference sequence). V dropped 0 bases and J dropped 4; count of bases not matched to a gene: 10. There are 16 residues in the CDR3. In DNA form, the CDR3 reads TGCAGTGCTAGAGATGCGGGTCAGGGGGCTGGCACTGAAGCTTTCTTT. Its translation is CSARDAGQGAGTEAFF.

In this sample, this clonotype turned up many times. The CDR3 nucleotides are TGTGCCAGCAGGAAACCCGGGACTCTTCAAGAGACCCAGTACTTC. It translates to CASRKPGTLQETQYF. This chain joins TRBV11-2 and TRBJ2-5; TRBD2 is a possible D gene (6 bases). CDR3 size: 15 residues. Trimming left V 6 bases short and J 2 bases short, with 16 bases between. Germline-derived CDR1 and CDR2 are SGHAT and FQNNGV. Based on the CDR3 plus reference TRBV11-2 and TRBJ2-5, the full variable domain is EAGVAQSPRYKIIEKRQSVAFWCNPISGHATLYWYQQILGQGPKLLIQFQNNGVVDDSQLPKDRFSAERLKGVDSTLKIQPAKLEDSAVYLCASRKPGTLQETQYFGPGTRLLVL.

In its sample, this clonotype was seen a few times. The chain is built from TRBV11-2 and TRBJ1-4; 8 bases agree with TRBD1. CDR3 length: 14 residues. The ends lost 5 bases at V and 7 bases at J; junction bases unmatched: 6. Per the germline V gene, CDR1 is SGHAT and CDR2 is FQNNGV. CDR3 bases: TGTGCCAGCAGCCGACAGGGGTCTTTTGAAAAACTGTTTTTT. Translation gives CASSRQGSFEKLFF.